This passage covers 28 T cell receptor beta chains from one sample sequenced in a study of human T cells and chemical hapten exposure. Specified time point: pre-sensitization, week 0. Treatment denoted: therapeutic diphenylcyclopropenone sensitization with weekly scalp DPC. TCRdb re-called the RACE reads with MiXCR, one entry per CDR3 protein. Of some 70,000 distinct CDR3 sequences detected, approximately 11% appear once; the ten largest clones hold 5% to 5.5%. The material was whole blood, obtained in connection with sensitization to the hapten diphenylcyclopropenone (DPC). All receptors derive from a woman aged 50 to 60 with alopecia areata. Some clones in this sample may be carry-over from other donors' samples.

The rearrangement uses TRBV20-1 and TRBJ1-5; D remains ambiguous. The CDR3 contains 15 residues. Germline assignment: CDR1 DFQATT and CDR2 SNEGSKA (reference sequence). Trimming cost V 4 bases and J 1 base, with 14 bases left between them. CDR3 in amino acids: CSATQGSGSNQPQHF. The CDR3 nucleotides read TGCAGTGCTACCCAAGGGTCGGGGAGCAATCAGCCCCAGCATTTT.

This clonotype was counted ten times or more. The chain is built from TRBV6-6 and TRBJ1-1, with D possibly matching TRBD1 (5 bases). Germline V gives CDR1 MNHNY, CDR2 SVGAGI (reference sequence). V lost 2 bases and J 1 base, leaving 11 bases between the germline ends. The CDR3 is made up of 15 amino acids. CDR3 sequence (DNA): TGTGCCAGCAGTTACGGGGGAGGTCAGAACACTGAAGCTTTCTTT. It is translated as CASSYGGGQNTEAFF.

The rearrangement joins TRBV5-4 to TRBJ2-7, with TRBD1 matching 10 bases. The J segment lost 1 base and the V segment lost 4 bases, leaving 8 bases of the junction unmatched. Germline CDR1 is SGHNT and CDR2 is YYREEE (reference sequence). This CDR3 spans 16 amino acids. CDR3 sequence: CASSQPDRGNSYEQYF. Here the CDR3 DNA reads TGTGCCAGCAGCCAACCGGACAGGGGGAATTCCTACGAGCAGTACTTC.

This clonotype showed up many times. V usage is TRBV7-9 and J usage is TRBJ2-5, with 13 bases identical to TRBD2. The V gene end was trimmed by 4 bases and the J gene end by 3 bases; junction bases not matched to a gene: 2. CDR3 size: 15 residues. CDR1 and CDR2 from the germline V gene are SEHNR and FQNEAQ (reference sequence). CDR3 protein: CASSSGLAGEETQYF. The CDR3 region has the DNA TGTGCCAGCAGCTCTGGACTAGCGGGAGAAGAGACCCAGTACTTC.

In this sample, this clonotype turned up many times. The genes are TRBV12-3 or TRBV12-4 and TRBJ2-1, with 8 positions matching TRBD1. This CDR3 contains 16 residues. J was trimmed by 3 bases and V by 7 bases; bases with no gene match: 11. CDR3 nucleotide sequence: TGTGCCAGCAATCGACGGGGGACAGGCCACTACAATGAGCAGTTCTTC. The encoded protein is CASNRRGTGHYNEQFF.

By proportion, this clonotype is medium-sized. This sequence joins TRBV5-4 and TRBJ1-1, with a possible D match to TRBD1 (5 bases). V was clipped by 2 bases and J by 2 bases, with 13 bases between them. Germline V gives CDR1 SGHNT, CDR2 YYREEE (reference sequence). The CDR3 sequence is 15 residues long. The DNA of the CDR3 is TGTGCCAGCAGCTTTGAAAAGGGGCTCAACACTGAAGCTTTCTTT. Amino acid sequence: CASSFEKGLNTEAFF.

A single count supports this clonotype. The gene calls are TRBV29-1 and TRBJ2-5, with D unresolved. V shed 6 bases and J shed 2 bases, with 13 bases lying between them. The CDR3 loop spans 13 amino acids. CDR1 is SQVTM and CDR2 is ANQGSEA in the germline V gene. CDR3 region: CSVLIRRQETQYF. DNA for the CDR3: TGCAGCGTCCTAATTCGGAGACAAGAGACCCAGTACTTC.

This clonotype was seen more than once but under ten times. The V and J genes are TRBV19 and TRBJ1-5; a weak D match, TRBD1 (6 bases). This CDR3 spans 14 amino acids. Trimming shortened V by 7 bases and J by 6 bases, and 16 bases separated the two germline ends. Germline V gene data show CDR1 as LNHDA and CDR2 as SQIVND (reference sequence). DNA of the CDR3: TGTGCCAGTACCGACACGGGGGCACGTCAGCCCCAGCATTTT. Translation gives CASTDTGARQPQHF.

This clonotype was observed a handful of times. This chain links TRBV7-8 with TRBJ2-1; D remains ambiguous. The CDR3 contains 15 residues. CDR1 and CDR2 (germline): SGHVS, FQNEAQ. With 4 bases removed from V and 0 bases from J, the gap between germline ends came to 10 bases. CDR3 in amino acids: CASSSDPSSYNEQFF. In DNA, the CDR3 is TGTGCCAGCAGCTCGGACCCGAGCTCCTACAATGAGCAGTTCTTC.

This clonotype was observed a few times. The chain carries TRBV6-5 and TRBJ2-3; 10 nucleotides line up with TRBD1. V lost 1 base and J lost 4; bases outside the gene matches: 11. The CDR3 loop spans 18 amino acids. Germline CDR1 and CDR2: MNHEY and SVGAGI. CDR3: CASSYYGQGVHPPDTQYF. CDR3 DNA: TGTGCCAGCAGTTACTACGGACAGGGGGTTCACCCCCCAGATACGCAGTATTTT.

The V gene is TRBV27, the J gene TRBJ2-5; 12 bases line up with TRBD2. The length of the CDR3 is 15 residues. The germline gives CDR1 MNHEY, CDR2 SMNVEV (reference sequence). V trimming: 4 bases; J trimming: 3 bases; junction bases outside the gene matches: 3. CDR3 sequence (DNA): TGTGCCAGCAGTTCATGGACTAGCGGGGAAGAGACCCAGTACTTC. Its protein product is CASSSWTSGEETQYF.

This clonotype has ten or more counts. V gene TRBV28 combines with J gene TRBJ2-7; D is undetermined. The length of the CDR3 is 11 residues. The germline V gene has CDR1 MDHEN and CDR2 SYDVKM. The V gene lost 8 bases and the J gene lost 4 bases, with 9 bases spanning the gap. The CDR3: CASGVKYEQYF. CDR3 coding DNA: TGTGCCAGCGGCGTCAAGTACGAGCAGTACTTC.

This clonotype was recorded many times. This chain links TRBV12-5 with TRBJ2-3; D possibly corresponds to TRBD2 (6 bases). Germline V gives CDR1 LGHNT, CDR2 FRNRAP. The CDR3 totals 14 residues. V lost 6 bases to trimming and J lost 2 bases, with 12 bases between them. CDR3 protein: CASGRGTFTDTQYF. The CDR3 DNA is TGTGCTAGTGGCCGGGGGACTTTCACAGATACGCAGTATTTT.

Many counts were recorded for this clonotype. J is TRBJ1-2 and V is TRBV29-1; tentatively, D is TRBD1 (6 bases). The V gene lost 7 bases and the J gene lost 0 bases, with 15 bases spanning the gap. Germline V gene data show CDR1 as SQVTM and CDR2 as ANQGSEA. This CDR3 is 14 amino acids long. The DNA for the CDR3 is TGCAGCGGAACACAGGGATACTCTAACTATGGCTACACCTTC. It codes for CSGTQGYSNYGYTF.

This clonotype was picked up many times. The V and J genes are TRBV9 and TRBJ2-3, with 8 bases that match TRBD1. Germline V gene data show CDR1 as SGDLS and CDR2 as YYNGEE. The CDR3 extends over 14 amino acids. The ends lost 0 bases at V and 6 bases at J; junction bases unmatched: 3. The CDR3 protein is CASSVAHRGDTQYF. As DNA, the CDR3 is TGTGCCAGCAGCGTAGCTCACAGGGGGGATACGCAGTATTTT.

This clonotype was seen more than once but under ten times. The rearrangement joins TRBV5-1 to TRBJ2-7, with 7 bases matching TRBD1. This CDR3 is 16 amino acids long. Germline lookup yields CDR1 SGHRS and CDR2 YFSETQ. Trimming removed 1 base from V and 2 bases from J; junction bases left unmatched: 9. CDR3 nucleotide sequence: TGCGCCAGCAGCTTGATAGGACAGGTTCCCACCTACGAGCAGTACTTC. Protein sequence: CASSLIGQVPTYEQYF.

This clonotype was counted only a few times. The genes are TRBV18 and TRBJ2-1; 7 bases align to TRBD1. The CDR3 totals 17 residues. Germline V gives CDR1 KGHSH, CDR2 LQKENI. Trimming cost V 3 bases and J 0 bases; bases outside gene matches: 8. DNA for the CDR3: TGTGCCAGCTCACCCCGACAGGGAGCTAGCTCCTACAATGAGCAGTTCTTC. It yields the protein CASSPRQGASSYNEQFF.

This chain joins TRBV28 and TRBJ1-1, with D uncertain. The germline V gene encodes CDR1 MDHEN and CDR2 SYDVKM. This CDR3 is 12 amino acids long. The ends were cut back, 3 bases at V and 4 bases at J, with 6 bases in the middle. CDR3 loop: CASSFRFTEAFF. CDR3 bases: TGTGCCAGCAGTTTCAGGTTCACTGAAGCTTTCTTT.

This clonotype was recorded many times. The chain uses TRBV10-3 and TRBJ1-1; D gene unclear. V dropped 3 bases and J dropped 7 bases, with 6 bases sitting between them. Looked up from germline, CDR1 is ENHRY and CDR2 is SYGVKD. This CDR3 spans 11 amino acids. In DNA form, the CDR3 reads TGTGCCATCAGTGACACCTTTGAAGCTTTCTTT. Encoded protein: CAISDTFEAFF.

The V gene is TRBV24-1, the J gene TRBJ2-3, with 9 bases aligning to TRBD1. CDR1 and CDR2 from the germline V gene are KGHDR and SFDVKD. With V trimmed by 3 bases and J by 4 bases, 7 bases remained unmatched. The CDR3 is made up of 16 amino acids. The CDR3, as DNA: TGTGCCACCAGTGATGCAGCAAGACAGGGGGCAGATACGCAGTATTTT. It codes for CATSDAARQGADTQYF.

The V gene is TRBV18, the J gene TRBJ2-7; TRBD1 matches at 7 bases. Germline trimming cut 6 bases from V and 0 bases from J; bases unmatched to any gene: 8. CDR1 and CDR2 from the germline V gene are KGHSH and LQKENI. The CDR3 is made up of 15 amino acids. In nucleotides, the CDR3 is TGTGCCAGCTCCGCCTGGGACAGCAGCTCCTACGAGCAGTACTTC. It encodes CASSAWDSSSYEQYF. The whole variable domain, filled in from reference TRBV18 and TRBJ2-7, reads NAGVMQNPRHLVRRRGQEARLRCSPMKGHSHVYWYRQLPEEGLKFMVYLQKENIIDESGMPKERFSAEFPKEGPSILRIQQVVRGDSAAYFCASSAWDSSSYEQYFGPGTRLTVT.

The CDR3 sequence is CASSERGEQYF. For the CDR3, the DNA is TGTGCCAGCAGTGAAAGGGGCGAGCAGTACTTC. The genes are TRBV6-1 and TRBJ2-7; weak D call: TRBD1 (5 bases). Between the trimmed V and J ends, which lost 2 bases and 6 bases, there was a span of 5 bases. This CDR3 is 11 amino acids long. Germline V gene sequence: CDR1 MNHNS, CDR2 SASEGT.

In its sample, this clonotype was seen many times. The gene calls are TRBV7-9 and TRBJ1-4; 11 bases fit TRBD1. The CDR3 is 16 amino acids. The germline gives CDR1 SEHNR, CDR2 FQNEAQ (reference sequence). V lost 5 bases to trimming and J lost 5 bases; unmatched junction nucleotides: 7. CDR3 in amino acids: CASSVRDRGSNEKLFF. CDR3 bases: TGTGCCAGCAGCGTCCGGGACAGGGGGTCGAATGAAAAACTGTTTTTT.

This clonotype was detected ten times or more. The chain is built from TRBV7-3 and TRBJ1-2; the D gene is possibly TRBD1 (6 bases). V lost 5 bases, J lost 7 bases, and 20 bases lay in between. This CDR3 region has 15 residues. Germline CDR1 SGHTA, CDR2 FQGTGA. This chain's CDR3 is CASSPRPGAGSGYTF. The DNA for the CDR3 is TGTGCCAGCAGCCCCCGTCCGGGGGCCGGCTCTGGCTACACCTTC.

This clonotype came up many times. The chain is built from TRBV19 and TRBJ2-6, with TRBD1 matching over 7 bases. The CDR3 covers 17 residues. V lost 4 bases to trimming and J lost 0 bases; unmatched junction nucleotides: 6. Germline loops: CDR1 LNHDA, CDR2 SQIVND (reference sequence). As DNA, the CDR3 is TGTGCCAGTAGTACCCGGACAGGCCTCTCTGGGGCCAACGTCCTGACTTTC. Amino acid sequence: CASSTRTGLSGANVLTF.

There are many counts of this clonotype. V gene TRBV29-1 combines with J gene TRBJ2-2; possible D gene TRBD2, 5 bases. The CDR3 consists of 14 residues. Between the trimmed V and J ends, which lost 0 bases and 6 bases, there was a span of 11 bases. CDR1 is SQVTM, CDR2 ANQGSEA, per germline. The CDR3 spells CSVEERGNSGELFF. The CDR3 region has the DNA TGCAGCGTTGAAGAACGGGGAAACTCCGGGGAGCTGTTTTTT.

A word on this clonotype: Because the CDR3 is missing its conserved closing phenylalanine or tryptophan, this is likely a read error. It is unclear where the CDR3 begins or ends on the DNA, so no DNA is shown, and the CDR3 is as TCRdb lists it. This rearrangement joins TRBV5-4 to TRBJ2-3; the table's D gene call, TRBD2, was not cross checked with the DNA. The CDR3 comprises 14 residues, both ends counted. The V gene's germline CDR1 is SGHNT and CDR2 YYREEE (reference sequence). CDR3 sequence: CASSTGRGTSEGIV.

This clonotype was counted many times. The CDR3: CASSLTQGYQPQHF. The CDR3 region has the DNA TGTGCCAGCAGTTTAACACAGGGATATCAGCCCCAGCATTTT. V usage is TRBV12-3 or TRBV12-4 and J usage is TRBJ1-5; D may be TRBD1 (6 bases). Trimming took 2 bases from V and 5 from J, leaving 10 bases between them. CDR3 length: 14 residues.